This is a list of T cell receptor beta chains from one sample in a study of PD-1 blockade in mismatch repair-deficient tumors. Data came from immunoSEQ multiplex PCR; TCRdb stores just in-frame clones and leaves some out. The sample has some 66,000 clones; roughly 88% are singletons. Sequenced material: peripheral blood, taken 52 weeks after starting pembrolizumab. These receptors were obtained from an adult with mismatch repair-deficient cancer. The conserved cysteine and the conserved F or W are not part of the CDR3 here. Each record gives: V gene, J gene, CDR3 protein.

>TRBV6-5|TRBJ2-1
ASSYSRQGYNEQF
>TRBV10-2|TRBJ2-2
ASSEAWTSGDTGELF
>TRBV7-5|TRBJ1-5
VRSLWDRQNQPQH
>TRBV7-9|TRBJ2-4
ASSLEEGIQPKNIQY
>TRBV4-1|TRBJ2-7
ASSWGLAGTISYEQY
>TRBV27|TRBJ1-2
ASSSRAGEPRGYGYT
>TRBV7-9|TRBJ2-7
ASSFGGGPYEQY
>TRBV6-5|TRBJ1-3
ASSYPEGTLGNTIY
>TRBV28|TRBJ2-7
ASSTGGGMWYEQY
>TRBV30|TRBJ1-3
AWSVGGRNTIY
>TRBV28|TRBJ2-7
ASSSVSSGRGTYEQY
>TRBV15|TRBJ1-4
ATSMSGGSTNEKLF
>TRBV27|TRBJ2-3
ASSFKGTSGTDTQY
>TRBV6-1|TRBJ1-5
ASRGDRNQPQH
>TRBV25-1|TRBJ1-1
ASSESGDNTEAF
>TRBV4-1|TRBJ1-3
ASSQEVSGDRNTIY
>TRBV5-1|TRBJ2-1
ASSLQGSSYNEQF
>TRBV4-3|TRBJ1-5
ASSQERALNQPQH
>TRBV19|TRBJ1-2
ASSITWGAYGYT
>TRBV13|TRBJ2-7
ASSLFRRPYEQY
>TRBV11-3|TRBJ1-3
ASSHAYRERGNTIY
>TRBV27|TRBJ2-1
ASSFPGSSQEQF
>TRBV6-1|TRBJ2-1
ASSPPSDEQF
>TRBV27|TRBJ1-2
ASSYGQGGGYT
>TRBV27|TRBJ2-2
ASTEGQGSNTGELF
>TRBV29-1|TRBJ2-7
SVGIGAYEQY
>TRBV10-2|TRBJ2-7
ASSESGDSYEQY
>TRBV29-1|TRBJ2-2
SAPGHTNTGELF
>TRBV30|TRBJ2-5
AWSVLWETQY
>TRBV5-4|TRBJ2-5
ASRLGTEETQY
>TRBV4-1|TRBJ2-3
ASSTRGQGDTDTQY
>TRBV21-1|TRBJ2-7
ASSPSLQARSHHEQY
>TRBV5-1|TRBJ1-2
ASSLGPADRAGYGYT
>TRBV2|TRBJ2-1
ASSGAGGPYYNEQF
>TRBV19|TRBJ1-4
ASSIAEKLF
>TRBV9|TRBJ1-4
ASTPSDEKLF
>TRBV6-6|TRBJ2-6
ASSAGMAGANVLT
>TRBV4-2|TRBJ2-5
ASSQDQRALH
>TRBV7-2|TRBJ1-2
ASSFATALGGYT
>TRBV7-9|TRBJ1-4
ASLGTGGLF
>TRBV7-9|TRBJ2-3
ASSSTRPDGYPFFNTQY
>TRBV18|TRBJ2-7
ASSPPVRGRDEQY
>TRBV13|TRBJ2-3
ASSTGRPTDTQY
>TRBV13|TRBJ2-7
ASSSGTGLEQY
>TRBV6-6|TRBJ2-7
ASSYFWEQY